Listed below are T cell receptor beta chains from one sample, sequenced in a study of T cells in Graves' hyperthyroidism and ophthalmopathy. TCRdb recomputed calls from the multiplex PCR reads with MiXCR, one row per CDR3 protein. This sample has about 620,000 distinct CDR3 sequences, with roughly 17% found just once. The sequencing input was blood. The receptors shown here come from a woman aged 25 to 45 with Graves' hyperthyroidism. The CDR3 runs from the conserved cysteine through the conserved F or W. The D gene is left open where the match is weak. Clone size is given for some rows only: seen once, a few or many times, or a class if the clone is expanded.

D	J	V	size	CDR3	DNA
NA	TRBJ2-7	TRBV30	many	CAWSVAAAYEQYF	TGTGCCTGGAGTGTAGCGGCGGCCTACGAGCAGTACTTC
TRBD1	TRBJ2-7	TRBV6-2/TRBV6-3	many	CASRSDRVPSYEQYF	TGTGCCAGCAGATCAGACAGGGTCCCATCCTACGAGCAGTACTTC
TRBD1	TRBJ1-3	TRBV11-2	NA	CASSADRGLGNTIYF	TGTGCCAGCAGCGCCGACAGGGGGCTCGGAAACACCATATATTTT
TRBD2	TRBJ2-2	TRBV7-9	NA	CASSLAPRRGAGELFF	TGTGCCAGCAGCTTAGCCCCGAGACGGGGGGCCGGGGAGCTGTTTTTT
NA	TRBJ2-7	TRBV11-2	many	CASSPDSPYEQYF	TGTGCCAGCAGCCCTGACAGTCCCTACGAGCAGTACTTC
TRBD2	TRBJ2-1	TRBV6-5	many	CASSYPRTSGSINEQFF	TGTGCCAGCAGTTACCCTCGGACTAGCGGGAGTATAAATGAGCAGTTCTTC
TRBD2	TRBJ2-5	TRBV7-2	many	CASSLLPGTSGSRQETQYF	TGTGCCAGCAGCCTCCTTCCCGGGACTAGCGGGAGTCGCCAAGAGACCCAGTACTTC
TRBD2	TRBJ2-1	TRBV9	NA	CASSAAWTSGSEYNEQFF	TGTGCCAGCAGCGCCGCCTGGACTAGCGGGAGCGAGTACAATGAGCAGTTCTTC
NA	TRBJ2-1	TRBV3-2	many	CASTSEEREGFYNEQFF	TGTGCCAGCACCTCCGAAGAAAGGGAGGGGTTCTACAATGAGCAGTTCTTC
TRBD1	TRBJ2-7	TRBV12-3/TRBV12-4	many	CASSPGQGRNEQYF	TGTGCCAGCAGTCCTGGACAGGGGAGAAACGAGCAGTACTTC
TRBD2	TRBJ2-5	TRBV5-1	few	CASTRSGILQETQYF	TGCGCCAGCACCCGTAGCGGGATACTCCAAGAGACCCAGTACTTC
TRBD2	TRBJ2-1	TRBV11-1	many	CASALGGSYNEQFF	TGTGCCAGCGCCTTGGGCGGGAGCTACAATGAGCAGTTCTTC
TRBD2	TRBJ2-7	TRBV15	NA	CATSRGLTAGGTNEQYF	TGTGCCACCAGCAGAGGGTTGACGGCGGGAGGGACCAACGAGCAGTACTTC
TRBD2	TRBJ2-1	TRBV18	many	CASSPRFGAGGDEQFF	TGTGCCAGCTCACCACGTTTTGGAGCGGGAGGCGATGAGCAGTTCTTC
NA	TRBJ1-1	TRBV24-1	few	CATSKSPGTEAFF	TGTGCCACCAGCAAATCTCCGGGCACTGAAGCTTTCTTT
NA	TRBJ1-3	TRBV11-2	few	CASSLAPRGPWTGNTIYF	TGTGCCAGCAGCTTAGCTCCGCGGGGACCCTGGACTGGAAACACCATATATTTT
NA	TRBJ1-1	TRBV3-1	NA	CARIQGTEAFF	TGTGCCAGGATACAGGGAACTGAAGCTTTCTTT
TRBD1	TRBJ2-7	TRBV6-1	many	CASRGSGQGFYEQYF	TGTGCCAGCAGGGGGTCGGGACAGGGATTCTACGAGCAGTACTTC
NA	TRBJ2-1	TRBV12-3/TRBV12-4	many	CASSSEFKQFF	TGTGCCAGCAGCTCGGAGTTTAAGCAGTTCTTC
TRBD2	TRBJ2-3	TRBV7-2	NA	CASSSGLAHITDTQYF	TGTGCCAGCAGCTCGGGACTAGCCCATATCACAGATACGCAGTATTTT
TRBD2	TRBJ2-1	TRBV13	many	CASSRSGDSYNEQFF	TGTGCCAGCAGCCGTAGCGGGGACTCCTACAATGAGCAGTTCTTC
TRBD1	TRBJ1-1	TRBV3-1	many	CASSRTGVSVAFF	TGTGCCAGCAGCAGGACAGGGGTATCAGTAGCTTTCTTT
NA	TRBJ1-6	TRBV6-5	NA	CASSYGNNSPLHF	TGTGCCAGCAGTTACGGGAACAATTCACCCCTCCACTTT
NA	TRBJ1-1	TRBV29-1	many	CSVRENTEAFF	TGCAGCGTACGCGAGAACACTGAAGCTTTCTTT
NA	TRBJ2-3	TRBV2	many	CASSELTGADTQYF	TGTGCCAGCAGTGAACTAACCGGCGCAGATACGCAGTATTTT
TRBD2	TRBJ2-7	TRBV20-1	few	CSARRGLPNHEQYF	TGCAGTGCGCGGAGGGGACTACCAAACCACGAGCAGTACTTC
NA	TRBJ1-5	TRBV19	few	CASTQTVWQFNNQPQHF	TGTGCCAGTACTCAAACTGTTTGGCAGTTTAACAATCAGCCCCAGCATTTT
NA	TRBJ2-7	TRBV18	many	CASSPLRESYEQYF	TGTGCCAGCTCACCACTTCGGGAGAGCTACGAGCAGTACTTC
TRBD2	TRBJ2-1	TRBV12-3/TRBV12-4	many	CASGNGLAGNNEQFF	TGTGCCAGCGGGAATGGACTAGCGGGTAACAATGAGCAGTTCTTC
NA	TRBJ2-2	TRBV5-1	many	CASSLVPPVSTGELFF	TGCGCCAGCAGCTTGGTTCCGCCTGTATCCACCGGGGAGCTGTTTTTT
TRBD2	TRBJ2-1	TRBV5-4	NA	CASSWGRAGEQFF	TGTGCCAGCAGCTGGGGGAGGGCTGGGGAGCAGTTCTTC
TRBD2	TRBJ2-2	TRBV7-8	NA	CASSSTAGGGSTGELFF	TGTGCCAGCAGTTCAACGGCGGGGGGAGGGAGTACCGGGGAGCTGTTTTTT
TRBD1	TRBJ2-1	TRBV7-9	many	CASSLETGGGNEQFF	TGTGCCAGCAGCTTAGAGACAGGGGGAGGGAATGAGCAGTTCTTC
NA	TRBJ2-5	TRBV20-1	few	CSARVGLAETQYF	TGCAGTGCTAGGGTTGGCCTGGCAGAGACCCAGTACTTC
NA	TRBJ2-7	TRBV6-2/TRBV6-3	many	CASSYFSGTDYEQYF	TGTGCCAGCAGTTACTTCTCCGGGACGGACTACGAGCAGTACTTC
NA	TRBJ2-4	TRBV28	many	CASSLGSTAKNIQYF	TGTGCCAGCAGTTTAGGTAGCACAGCCAAAAACATTCAGTACTTC
NA	TRBJ2-7	TRBV11-2	many	CASSSVGEQYF	TGTGCCAGCAGCTCCGTGGGGGAGCAGTACTTC
NA	TRBJ1-3	TRBV30	many	CAWSGGAVSGNTIYF	TGTGCCTGGAGTGGAGGGGCGGTCTCTGGAAACACCATATATTTT
NA	TRBJ2-2	TRBV12-3/TRBV12-4	few	CATSAGLLKTGELFF	TGTGCCACAAGTGCCGGACTGCTAAAAACCGGGGAGCTGTTTTTT
NA	TRBJ1-5	TRBV28	few	CASTLRQFNQPQHF	TGTGCCAGCACCTTGCGGCAATTCAATCAGCCCCAGCATTTT
NA	TRBJ2-1	TRBV5-1	many	CASSFTNTNEQFF	TGCGCCAGCAGCTTTACTAACACCAATGAGCAGTTCTTC
TRBD1	TRBJ1-1	TRBV18	many	CASSPGTDEAFF	TGTGCCAGCTCTCCCGGGACAGATGAAGCTTTCTTT
TRBD1	TRBJ1-4	TRBV20-1	NA	CSVGQGSEKLFF	TGCAGTGTGGGACAGGGGAGTGAAAAACTGTTTTTT
TRBD2	TRBJ2-7	TRBV18	few	CASSPLAGGVNEQYF	TGTGCCAGCTCACCACTTGCGGGAGGCGTCAACGAGCAGTACTTC
TRBD1	TRBJ2-1	TRBV7-2	many	CASSPTGAYNEQFF	TGTGCCAGCAGCCCTACAGGGGCTTACAATGAGCAGTTCTTC
NA	TRBJ2-7	TRBV6-2/TRBV6-3	many	CASSYGEKNSYEQYF	TGTGCCAGCAGTTACGGGGAAAAAAATAGCTACGAGCAGTACTTC
NA	TRBJ1-2	TRBV30	many	CAWSVTGEGYTF	TGTGCCTGGAGTGTAACCGGGGAAGGCTACACCTTC
TRBD1	TRBJ1-2	TRBV6-1	many	CATGTPTGRHYGYTF	TGTGCCACTGGGACCCCGACAGGGCGACACTATGGCTACACCTTC
NA	TRBJ2-7	TRBV11-3	many	CATNRVSYEQYF	TGTGCCACCAACAGGGTCTCCTACGAGCAGTACTTC
NA	TRBJ2-7	TRBV28	few	CASRQDSPPEQYF	TGTGCCAGCAGGCAGGATAGTCCTCCCGAGCAGTACTTC
NA	TRBJ1-5	TRBV9	NA	CASSAGTASQPQHF	TGTGCCAGCAGCGCGGGGACGGCGAGCCAGCCCCAGCATTTT
NA	TRBJ1-2	TRBV4-3	NA	CASSPSTGDRFSYGYTF	TGCGCCAGCAGCCCTTCCACCGGCGACAGGTTTTCCTATGGCTACACCTTC
NA	TRBJ2-1	TRBV20-1	many	CSARGGLYNEQFF	TGCAGTGCTAGAGGGGGCCTCTACAATGAGCAGTTCTTC
NA	TRBJ2-7	TRBV28	many	CASSPVQGEPPYEQYF	TGTGCCAGCAGTCCAGTCCAGGGAGAGCCCCCCTACGAGCAGTACTTC
NA	TRBJ1-2	TRBV7-2	many	CASSLDGGFGGYTF	TGTGCCAGCAGCTTAGATGGAGGGTTTGGTGGCTACACCTTC
TRBD2	TRBJ2-1	TRBV29-1	many	CSVEAGGRNEQFF	TGCAGCGTTGAAGCGGGAGGGAGGAATGAGCAGTTCTTC
NA	TRBJ1-3	TRBV12-3/TRBV12-4	many	CASQGGGRSGNTIYF	TGTGCCAGCCAGGGCGGCGGTCGCTCTGGAAACACCATATATTTT
NA	TRBJ2-1	TRBV5-1	once	CASANGGPDNEQFF	TGCGCCAGCGCTAACGGGGGCCCTGACAATGAGCAGTTCTTC
TRBD1	TRBJ2-1	TRBV6-2/TRBV6-3	once	CASSRARGPSSYNEQFF	TGTGCCAGCAGTCGCGCCAGGGGGCCAAGCTCCTACAATGAGCAGTTCTTC